This TCR beta chain is drawn from a study of shared clonotypes between healthy human individuals. The method was immunoSEQ multiplex PCR; TCRdb's version includes in-frame clones alone and lacks a portion of them. In the table there are 2 million or so clones, 85% to 95% of which are singletons. The V segment lost 5 bases and the J segment 0 bases; nucleotides outside the gene matches: 9. CDR1 and CDR2 from the germline V gene are SGHTA and FQGTGA. The CDR3 runs to 16 residues. The origin of this receptor is a man aged 18 to 29 in good health. The chain couples TRBV7-3 to TRBJ1-1; 7 bases fit TRBD1. The sample consisted of naive CD4+ T cells sorted from blood. Described subset: CD45RA+ positively selected. The chain's CDR3 is CASSPEGGRMNTEAFF. The CDR3 bases are TGTGCCAGCAGCCCCGAAGGGGGCCGAATGAACACTGAAGCTTTCTTT.